The entry below gives a single TCR beta chain sequence along with its context. The antigen is unknown. CDR3 length: 14 amino acids. V was cut by 8 bases and J by 2 bases, with 18 bases left in between. Germline V CDR1 and CDR2: GTSNPN, SVGIG (reference sequence). The data were taken from a study of T-cell memory formation after mild COVID-19. TCRdb fed the 5' RACE reads into MiXCR, producing one record per CDR3 protein. The sample lists about 180,000 distinct CDR3 sequences; less than 20% were seen once. Overall study results and limits: CD4+ contracting clones were mainly CM and EM; CD8+ ones, EMRA. Whereas later expanders leaned CD4+, clones contracting day 15 to 85 showed a balanced CD4/CD8 makeup. Among clones peaking at day 37 in the second wave, SARS-CoV-2 specificity remained unconfirmed. There were some responding clones in pre-infection memory, which suggested that cross-reactive memory had joined.

The sequenced sample consisted of PBMCs or a T cell subset sorted from them (not recorded which). The sequence derives from a man aged 18 to 29 who had mild COVID-19 (a few samples of this study predate the infection). Cell type and time point are not known. The chain couples TRBV30 to TRBJ1-2; D ambiguous. CDR3 DNA: TGTGCCGGGTTAAAGGGTCCTCGAAACTATGGCTACACCTTC. Its protein product is CAGLKGPRNYGYTF.